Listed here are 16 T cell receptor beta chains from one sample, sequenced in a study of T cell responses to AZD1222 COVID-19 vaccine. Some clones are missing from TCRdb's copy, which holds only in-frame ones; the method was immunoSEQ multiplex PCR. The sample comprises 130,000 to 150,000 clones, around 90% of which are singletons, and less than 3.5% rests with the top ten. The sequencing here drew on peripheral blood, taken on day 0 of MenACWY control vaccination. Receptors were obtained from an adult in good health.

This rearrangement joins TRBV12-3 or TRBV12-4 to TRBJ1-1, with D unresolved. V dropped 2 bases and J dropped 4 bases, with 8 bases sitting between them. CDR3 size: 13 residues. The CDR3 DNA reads TGTGCCAGCAGTTTACGGTGGGGCACTGAAGCTTTCTTT. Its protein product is CASSLRWGTEAFF.

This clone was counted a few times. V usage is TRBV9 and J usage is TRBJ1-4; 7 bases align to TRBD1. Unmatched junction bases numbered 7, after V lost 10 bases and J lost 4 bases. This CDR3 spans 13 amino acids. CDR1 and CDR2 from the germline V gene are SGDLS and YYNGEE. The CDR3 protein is CALETGHNEKLFF. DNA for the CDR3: TGTGCCTTAGAGACAGGGCATAATGAAAAACTGTTTTTT.

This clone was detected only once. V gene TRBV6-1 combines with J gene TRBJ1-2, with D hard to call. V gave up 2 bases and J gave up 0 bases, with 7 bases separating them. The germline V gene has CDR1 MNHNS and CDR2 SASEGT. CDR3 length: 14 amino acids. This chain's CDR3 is CASSELQSNYGYTF. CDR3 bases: TGTGCCAGCAGTGAACTACAGTCTAACTATGGCTACACCTTC.

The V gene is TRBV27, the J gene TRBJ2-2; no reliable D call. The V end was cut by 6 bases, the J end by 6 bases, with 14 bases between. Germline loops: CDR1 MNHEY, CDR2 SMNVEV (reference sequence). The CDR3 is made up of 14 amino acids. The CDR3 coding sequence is TGTGCCAGCAGGGCCACGACCAGGCCCGGGGAGCTGTTTTTT. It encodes CASRATTRPGELFF.

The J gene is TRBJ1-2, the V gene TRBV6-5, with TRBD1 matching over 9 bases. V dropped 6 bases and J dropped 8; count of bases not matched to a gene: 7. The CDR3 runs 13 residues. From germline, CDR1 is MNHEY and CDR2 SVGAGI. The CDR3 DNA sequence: TGTGCCAGCAGACCCCGGGACAGGGAGGGCTACACCTTC. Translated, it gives CASRPRDREGYTF.

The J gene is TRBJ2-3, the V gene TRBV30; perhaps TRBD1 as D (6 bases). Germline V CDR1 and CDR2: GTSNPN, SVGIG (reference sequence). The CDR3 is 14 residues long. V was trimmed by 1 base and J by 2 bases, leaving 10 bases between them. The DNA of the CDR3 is TGTGCCTGGAGTGCGGGACACAACACAGATACGCAGTATTTT. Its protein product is CAWSAGHNTDTQYF.

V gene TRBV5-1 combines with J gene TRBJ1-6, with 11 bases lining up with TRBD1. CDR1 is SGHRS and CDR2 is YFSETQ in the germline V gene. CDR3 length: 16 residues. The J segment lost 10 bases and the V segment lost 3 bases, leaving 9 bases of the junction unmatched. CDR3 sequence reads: CASSSGQGAHRSPLHF. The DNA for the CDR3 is TGCGCCAGCAGCTCCGGACAGGGGGCGCACCGGTCACCCCTCCACTTT. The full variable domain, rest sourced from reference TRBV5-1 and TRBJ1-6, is KAGVTQTPRYLIKTRGQQVTLSCSPISGHRSVSWYQQTPGQGLQFLFEYFSETQRNKGNFPGRFSGRQFSNSRSEMNVSTLELGDSALYLCASSSGQGAHRSPLHFGNGTRLTVT.

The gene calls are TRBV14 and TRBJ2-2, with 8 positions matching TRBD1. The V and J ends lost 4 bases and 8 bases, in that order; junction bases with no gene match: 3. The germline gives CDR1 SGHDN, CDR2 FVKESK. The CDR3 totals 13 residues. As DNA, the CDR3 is TGTGCCAGCAGCCGAGACAGGGGTGGGGAGCTGTTTTTT. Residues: CASSRDRGGELFF.

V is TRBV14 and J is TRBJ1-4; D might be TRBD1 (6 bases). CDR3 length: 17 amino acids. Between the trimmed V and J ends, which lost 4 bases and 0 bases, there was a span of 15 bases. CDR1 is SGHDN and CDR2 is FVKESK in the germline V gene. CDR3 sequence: CASSRNDRTSTNEKLFF. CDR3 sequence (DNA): TGTGCCAGCAGCCGGAACGACAGGACCTCAACTAATGAAAAACTGTTTTTT.

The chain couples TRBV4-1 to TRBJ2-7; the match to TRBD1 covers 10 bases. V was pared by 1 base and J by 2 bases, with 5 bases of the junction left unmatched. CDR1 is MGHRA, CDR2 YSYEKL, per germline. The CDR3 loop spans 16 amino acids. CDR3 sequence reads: CASSQGGQGTAYEQYF. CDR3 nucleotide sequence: TGCGCCAGCAGCCAAGGGGGACAGGGGACGGCCTACGAGCAGTACTTC.

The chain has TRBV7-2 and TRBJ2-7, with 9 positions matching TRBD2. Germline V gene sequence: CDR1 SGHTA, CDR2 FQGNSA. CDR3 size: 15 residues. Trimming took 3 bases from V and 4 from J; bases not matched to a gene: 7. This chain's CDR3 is CASSFPGTSWYEQYF. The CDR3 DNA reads TGTGCCAGCAGCTTCCCCGGGACTAGCTGGTACGAGCAGTACTTC. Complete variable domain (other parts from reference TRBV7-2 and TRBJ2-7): GAGVSQSPSNKVTEKGKDVELRCDPISGHTALYWYRQSLGQGLEFLIYFQGNSAPDKSGLPSDRFSAERTGGSVSTLTIQRTQQEDSAVYLCASSFPGTSWYEQYFGPGTRLTVT.

The CDR3 here is CASSLAGLLPYNEQFF. In nucleotides, the CDR3 is TGCGCCAGCAGCTTGGCAGGGCTTCTTCCATACAATGAGCAGTTCTTC. The genes are TRBV5-1 and TRBJ2-1; a weak D match, TRBD1 (5 bases). Trimming shortened V by 0 bases and J by 4 bases, and 14 bases separated the two germline ends. The CDR3 contains 16 residues. Germline assignment: CDR1 SGHRS and CDR2 YFSETQ.

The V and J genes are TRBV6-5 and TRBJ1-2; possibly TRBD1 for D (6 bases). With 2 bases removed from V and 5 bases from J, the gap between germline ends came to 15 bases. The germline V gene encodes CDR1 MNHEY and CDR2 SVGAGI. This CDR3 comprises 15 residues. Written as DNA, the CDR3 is TGTGCCAGCAGTTACAGGGCAGGGGTTAGGTATGGCTACACCTTC. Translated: CASSYRAGVRYGYTF.

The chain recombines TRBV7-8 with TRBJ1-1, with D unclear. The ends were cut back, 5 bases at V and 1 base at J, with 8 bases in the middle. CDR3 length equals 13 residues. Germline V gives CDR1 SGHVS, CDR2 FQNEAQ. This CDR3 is CASSPRTNTEAFF. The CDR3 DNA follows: TGTGCCAGCAGCCCCCGGACGAACACTGAAGCTTTCTTT.

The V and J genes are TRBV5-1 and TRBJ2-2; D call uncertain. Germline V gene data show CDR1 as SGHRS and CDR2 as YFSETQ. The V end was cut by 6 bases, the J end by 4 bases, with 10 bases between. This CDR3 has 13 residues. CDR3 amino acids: CASTSMTTGELFF. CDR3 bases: TGCGCCAGCACGTCAATGACCACCGGGGAGCTGTTTTTT.

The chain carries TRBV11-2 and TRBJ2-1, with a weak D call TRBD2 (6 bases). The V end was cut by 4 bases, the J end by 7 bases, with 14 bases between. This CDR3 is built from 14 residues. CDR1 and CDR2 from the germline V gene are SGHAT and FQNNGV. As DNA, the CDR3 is TGTGCCAGCAGCTATAGCGGTCATTCTAATGAGCAGTTCTTC. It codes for CASSYSGHSNEQFF.